The clone carrying this T cell receptor (beta chain) was observed a few times. Its antigen is unknown. This CDR3 is built from 11 residues. The germline V gene encodes CDR1 LNHNV and CDR2 YYDKDF (reference sequence). Deletions cut 6 bases from V and 3 bases from J, with 6 bases between. General study findings and limits: In terms of TCR gene usage, tumor memory CD4+ T cells clustered together with blood and lymph node memory CD4+ cells, as well as with lymph node naive CD4+ cells.

Cells sorted as Tregs were CD4+, CD25+ and CD127-/low. After constant-region reverse-primer amplification, full-length variable regions underwent semi-nested PCR with Nested Universal Primer A. One entry per CDR3 protein, called by TCRdb with MiXCR from the 5' RACE reads. The data hold 35,000 to 50,000 distinct CDR3 sequences, with approximately 22% observed a single time. Sequencing was carried out using Tregs sorted from blood. The sequence was obtained from a female donor with breast cancer. The rearrangement joins TRBV15 to TRBJ2-7; unclear D gene. The CDR3 DNA reads TGTGCCACCAGTCCAGGCTACGAGCAGTACTTC. It codes for CATSPGYEQYF.